This T cell receptor beta chain was sequenced during a study of Graves' ophthalmopathy and Graves' hyperthyroidism. In the study overall: Peripheral blood collection took place at initial diagnosis, before any treatment.

PBMCs were density-gradient isolated from approximately 9.8 ml fresh blood. The germline gives CDR1 ENHRY, CDR2 SYGVKD. The CDR3 sequence is 13 residues long. TCR beta CDR3 amplification used RNA transcripts. After a first-round RT-PCR with HTBI primers, a second-round multiplex PCR was run. One entry per CDR3 protein, called by TCRdb with MiXCR from the multiplex PCR reads. Here the sample spans 650,000 to 900,000 distinct CDR3 sequences, around 40% being singletons. This clonotype was counted a single time. A much bigger clone sits one base away, suggesting this may be a read error. The source of this sequence is an adult man with Graves' ophthalmopathy. Material: peripheral blood. The V gene is TRBV10-3, the J gene TRBJ2-5; weak D call: TRBD2 (6 bases). CDR3 coding DNA: TGTGCCATCAGTGAAGGTCCGGGGGAGACCCAGCACTTC. Translating gives CAISEGPGETQHF.